The 16 T cell receptor beta chains below were found in one sample sequenced in a study of blood T cell repertoires in COVID-19. Profiling relied on immunoSEQ multiplex PCR, and the TCRdb table lists in-frame clones only, not all of them. This table has 200,000 to 250,000 clones, 75% to 85% appearing once. Sequencing used peripheral blood. The receptors stem from a woman aged 25 to 39 with COVID-19, enrolled during active disease.

This chain uses TRBV11-2 with TRBJ2-1, with TRBD2 matching 9 bases. Germline loops: CDR1 SGHAT, CDR2 FQNNGV. The CDR3 extends over 16 amino acids. The trim removed 5 bases at V and 8 bases at J, leaving 13 bases unmatched. Here the CDR3 reads CASSPGKTSGSDEQFF. CDR3 DNA: TGTGCCAGCAGCCCGGGGAAAACTAGCGGGTCGGATGAGCAGTTCTTC.

This clone was detected once. This chain links TRBV6-5 with TRBJ2-2; weak D call: TRBD2 (5 bases). Germline V gene lookup returns CDR1 MNHEY and CDR2 SVGAGI. The CDR3 has 15 residues. Trimming pared 6 bases from V and 1 base from J, leaving 12 bases between. The CDR3 bases are TGTGCCAGCAGCCCGATCGGGGAGAACACCGGGGAGCTGTTTTTT. This gives the protein CASSPIGENTGELFF.

The J gene is TRBJ2-3, the V gene TRBV2; the match to TRBD1 covers 7 bases. Germline CDR1 and CDR2: SNHLY and FYNNEI. With V trimmed by 6 bases and J by 5 bases, 8 bases remained unmatched. The CDR3 runs 14 residues. As DNA, the CDR3 is TGTGCCAGCAGACCAGGGACAGAAGGAGATACGCAGTATTTT. Protein sequence: CASRPGTEGDTQYF.

The chain links TRBV5-1 to TRBJ1-1; 7 bases match TRBD1. Unmatched junction bases numbered 5, after V lost 4 bases and J lost 5 bases. In germline, CDR1 is SGHRS, CDR2 YFSETQ. This CDR3 spans 13 amino acids. For the CDR3, the DNA is TGCGCCAGCAGCCCAGGGGGATTGACTGAAGCTTTCTTT. Protein product: CASSPGGLTEAFF.

The chain carries TRBV3-1 (or the pseudogene TRBV3-2) and TRBJ2-1, with D perhaps matching TRBD2 (5 bases). V lost 1 base, J lost 6 bases, and 16 bases lay in between. The germline CDR1 and CDR2 sequences are LGHDT and YNNKEL (reference sequence). The CDR3 length is 16 residues. CDR3 protein: CASSQAPFTRGNEQFF. In nucleotides, the CDR3 is TGTGCCAGCAGCCAAGCTCCCTTTACTAGAGGCAATGAGCAGTTCTTC.

This clone was found a few times. This rearrangement joins TRBV4-1 to TRBJ2-1; 7 bases line up with TRBD2. CDR1 MGHRA and CDR2 YSYEKL come from the germline V gene. The CDR3 is made up of 17 amino acids. J was trimmed by 4 bases and V by 2 bases; bases with no gene match: 11. The CDR3 reads CASSQPSLAALYNEQFF. The CDR3 coding sequence is TGCGCCAGCAGCCAACCTTCTCTAGCGGCTTTATACAATGAGCAGTTCTTC.

V is TRBV29-1 and J is TRBJ1-2, with 7 bases that match TRBD1. CDR1 SQVTM and CDR2 ANQGSEA come from the germline V gene. This CDR3 is built from 13 residues. V was clipped by 6 bases and J by 4 bases; unmatched bases: 8. The DNA of the CDR3 is TGCAGCGTCGACAGGGCTTTAGGCTATGGCTACACCTTC. Its protein product is CSVDRALGYGYTF.

The CDR3: CASSLEGVFNGQPQHF. CDR3 coding DNA: TGTGCCAGCAGCTTAGAGGGGGTCTTCAACGGTCAGCCCCAGCATTTT. This chain uses TRBV7-2 with TRBJ1-5; D possibly corresponds to TRBD1 (6 bases). V dropped 1 base and J dropped 6 bases, with 16 bases sitting between them. This CDR3 spans 16 amino acids. CDR1 is SGHTA and CDR2 is FQGNSA in the germline V gene. Using reference TRBV7-2 and TRBJ1-5 for the parts outside the CDR3, the full variable domain is GAGVSQSPSNKVTEKGKDVELRCDPISGHTALYWYRQSLGQGLEFLIYFQGNSAPDKSGLPSDRFSAERTGGSVSTLTIQRTQQEDSAVYLCASSLEGVFNGQPQHFGDGTRLSIL.

V and J are TRBV20-1 and TRBJ2-3; 8 bases fit TRBD1. V was pared by 3 bases and J by 3 bases, with 20 bases of the junction left unmatched. The CDR3 is 19 amino acids. Per germline, CDR1 DFQATT and CDR2 SNEGSKA (reference sequence). CDR3 DNA: TGCAGTGCTAGTATCCCTCAGGGGGCCTCCTACGATCCTACAGATACGCAGTATTTT. This encodes CSASIPQGASYDPTDTQYF.

This rearrangement joins TRBV6-6 to TRBJ2-2, with D possibly TRBD1 on 6 matching bases. CDR1 is MNHNY and CDR2 is SVGAGI in the germline V gene (reference sequence). This CDR3 is built from 12 residues. Trimming pared 7 bases from V and 6 bases from J, leaving 9 bases between. The DNA of the CDR3 is TGTGCCAGCAATACAGGGCCCGGGGAGCTGTTTTTT. This gives the protein CASNTGPGELFF.

This chain links TRBV4-2 with TRBJ1-1; D is unresolved. Germline-derived CDR1 and CDR2 are LGHNA and YNFKEQ. This CDR3 is built from 14 residues. Trimming removed 1 base from V and 0 bases from J, with 6 bases in between. The CDR3 sequence: CASSQAHLNTEAFF. CDR3 DNA sequence: TGTGCCAGCAGCCAAGCCCATCTGAACACTGAAGCTTTCTTT.

The chain couples TRBV4-3 to TRBJ2-7, with D possibly being TRBD2 (6 bases). This CDR3 contains 15 residues. Trimming stripped 0 bases from V and 3 bases from J, with 12 bases between. From germline, CDR1 is LGHNA and CDR2 YSLEER. The CDR3 nucleotides read TGCGCCAGCAGCCAAGACTATCAGGGACTCTACGAGCAGTACTTC. Protein: CASSQDYQGLYEQYF.

The chain carries TRBV3-1 (or the pseudogene TRBV3-2) and TRBJ2-1, with D possibly being TRBD1 (6 bases). This CDR3 contains 17 residues. Germline CDR1 reads LGHDT; CDR2 reads YNNKEL (reference sequence). Trimming shortened V by 0 bases and J by 0 bases, and 12 bases separated the two germline ends. CDR3 loop: CASSQDLIQGSYNEQFF. The CDR3 DNA is TGTGCCAGCAGCCAAGATCTTATACAGGGCTCCTACAATGAGCAGTTCTTC.

The CDR3, as DNA: TGTGCCAGCAGTTTCTTCAATCAGGGGGCGCAGGGAGAGACCCAGTACTTC. Its protein product is CASSFFNQGAQGETQYF. V is TRBV28 and J is TRBJ2-5; TRBD1 matches at 8 bases. Germline V gene data show CDR1 as MDHEN and CDR2 as SYDVKM. CDR3 length equals 17 residues. V shed 3 bases and J 4 bases; nucleotides not matched to a gene: 13. Variable domain in full (rest from reference TRBV28 and TRBJ2-5): DVKVTQSSRYLVKRTGEKVFLECVQDMDHENMFWYRQDPGLGLRLIYFSYDVKMKEKGDIPEGYSVSREKKERFSLILESASTNQTSMYLCASSFFNQGAQGETQYFGPGTRLLVL.

The table lists this clone with many counts. The chain recombines TRBV7-6 with TRBJ2-3; TRBD2 aligns across 11 bases. J was trimmed by 3 bases and V by 5 bases; bases with no gene match: 4. The V gene's germline CDR1 is SGHVS and CDR2 FNYEAQ. The CDR3 loop spans 15 amino acids. CDR3 DNA: TGTGCCAGCAGCCCAAGGACTAGCGGGACAGATACGCAGTATTTT. The encoded protein is CASSPRTSGTDTQYF.

This clone was detected only once. The rearrangement links TRBV25-1 to TRBJ1-2; D remains ambiguous. This CDR3 contains 14 residues. Trimming stripped 3 bases from V and 4 bases from J, with 12 bases between. Germline lookup yields CDR1 MGHDK and CDR2 SYGVNS. CDR3 in amino acids: CASSEATIPYGYTF. The CDR3 coding sequence is TGTGCCAGCAGTGAGGCGACTATACCCTATGGCTACACCTTC.